A selection of T cell receptor beta chains follows, all from one sample in a study of blood T cells in healthy people across ages. TCRdb called the 5' RACE reads again in MiXCR, with one record for every CDR3 protein. Of under 2,000,000 distinct CDR3 sequences listed, just under 50% are singletons. The sample consisted of blood. The receptor set was obtained from a woman aged 40 to 50 in good health. Both conserved end residues are part of each CDR3. The D gene is left open where the match is weak. Clone size appears in some rows only: once, few, many, or a class for an expanded clone.

TRBV20-1	TRBJ1-1	.	.	TGCGGTGCTAGAGATCACGGAAGGGGCAGGGTAGCTGAAGCTTTCTTT	CGARDHGRGRVAEAFF
TRBV27	TRBJ2-7	many	TRBD2	TGTGCCAGCAATCCACCGTTAGGCGGGGGGCTTCCCTACGAGCAGTACTTC	CASNPPLGGGLPYEQYF
TRBV4-2	TRBJ2-7	few	.	TGTGCCAGCAGCCAAGATAACGGGGCTTCCTACGAGCAGTACTTC	CASSQDNGASYEQYF
TRBV25-1	TRBJ2-5	.	TRBD1	TGTGCCAGCAGTGATGCGACAGGGGGGGAGATCCAGTACTTC	CASSDATGGEIQYF
TRBV18	TRBJ2-7	few	.	TGCGCCAGCAGCCCGGGCAGGGTGGCGTACGAGCAGTACTTC	CASSPGRVAYEQYF
TRBV5-1	TRBJ2-4	.	.	TGCGCCAGCAGCTTGATCGGGGAGATTGCCAAAAACATTCAGTACTTC	CASSLIGEIAKNIQYF
TRBV21-1	TRBJ2-5	.	.	TGTGCCAGCAGCAAACGGCAGGATAAAGAGACCCAGTACTTC	CASSKRQDKETQYF
TRBV7-2	TRBJ1-4	.	.	TGTGCCAGCAGCCCCCCGGCGCTTAATGAAAAACTGTTTTTT	CASSPPALNEKLFF
TRBV6-5	TRBJ1-5	once	.	TGTGCCAGCAGATCGACAGGAGGTCTCAATCAGCCCCAGCATTTT	CASRSTGGLNQPQHF
TRBV7-6	TRBJ2-7	once	TRBD1	TGTGCCAGCAGCTTAGCGACAGGGGAACCCTACGAGCAGTACTTC	CASSLATGEPYEQYF
TRBV13	TRBJ2-3	.	.	TGTGCCAGCAGCCAAGGGGTTACGCAGGCTACGCAGTATTTT	CASSQGVTQATQYF
TRBV7-2	TRBJ2-3	few	.	TGTGCCAGCAGCTTAGTCAGCCCCTACGGGGATACGCAGTATTTT	CASSLVSPYGDTQYF
TRBV5-1	TRBJ2-5	.	.	TGCGCCAGCAGCTTGGCCACGGCCGGCTACCAAGAGACCCAGTACTTC	CASSLATAGYQETQYF
TRBV7-2	TRBJ2-3	.	TRBD2	TGTGCCAGCAGCTTGCGGGGGGGCGGCGGGGATACGCAGTATTTT	CASSLRGGGGDTQYF
TRBV7-9	TRBJ1-1	.	.	TGTGCCAGCAGCTCAGGGGAAGCTTTCTTT	CASSSGEAFF
TRBV18	TRBJ1-2	.	TRBD1	TGTGCCAGCTCATCACAGGGGATCCTCGCGGGCTACACCTTC	CASSSQGILAGYTF
TRBV6-4	TRBJ2-1	few	TRBD2	TGTGCCAGCAGTGAATCCGGGACTAGCGGGGGGGATGAGCAGTTCTTC	CASSESGTSGGDEQFF
TRBV25-1	TRBJ1-2	few	.	TGTGCCAGCAGTGACCGGGCTAGGCCCTACACCTTC	CASSDRARPYTF
TRBV20-1	TRBJ2-3	few	.	TGCAGTGCTAGAGATCGTACAGGTACCACAGATACGCAGTATTTT	CSARDRTGTTDTQYF
TRBV20-1	TRBJ2-1	.	TRBD2	TGCAGTGCTAGAGATGGAGAGACTAGCATCCAGTTCTTC	CSARDGETSIQFF
TRBV4-3	TRBJ2-6	.	TRBD1	TGCGCCAGCAGCCAAGACGCCGGGACAGGGGTACCTGGGGCCAACGTCCTGACTTTC	CASSQDAGTGVPGANVLTF
TRBV15	TRBJ2-1	few	.	TGTGCCACCAGCAATCATGAGGGGGGCTCCTACAATGAGCAGTTCTTC	CATSNHEGGSYNEQFF
TRBV20-1	TRBJ2-3	.	TRBD2	TGCAGTGCTACCCCAATCGTGGCGACTAGCGGGGGGGCCGAAGGAGATACGCAGTATTTT	CSATPIVATSGGAEGDTQYF
TRBV28	TRBJ2-7	few	.	TGTGCCAGCAGCCATTTTGGGGGAAACTCCTACGAGCAGTACTTC	CASSHFGGNSYEQYF
TRBV12-3/TRBV12-4	TRBJ2-3	.	.	TGTGCCAGCAGTTGTGGGGCTACAGATACGCAGTATTTT	CASSCGATDTQYF
TRBV10-3	TRBJ2-3	few	.	TGTGCCATCAGGGCGGGGCGAACGACAGATACGCAGTATTTT	CAIRAGRTTDTQYF
TRBV7-2	TRBJ2-1	.	TRBD1	TGTGCCAGCAGCTTTACCGGGACAGGGGGCGGTGAGCAGTTCTTC	CASSFTGTGGGEQFF
TRBV7-2	TRBJ2-1	.	.	TGTGCCAGCAGCTTACCCACCTTAGCAAACTCTCACAATGAGCAGTTCTTC	CASSLPTLANSHNEQFF
TRBV4-2	TRBJ2-7	few	.	TGTGCCAGCAGCCAGGACATGACCTACGAGCAGTACTTC	CASSQDMTYEQYF
TRBV7-8	TRBJ2-5	.	TRBD2	TGTGCCAGCAGCTTAGCGCGACTAGCGGGGGGCCGAATAGTCGAAGAGACCCAGTACTTC	CASSLARLAGGRIVEETQYF
TRBV3-1	TRBJ2-1	.	.	TGTGCCAGCAGCCCCGCCCTAGTATCCTACAATGAGCAGTTCTTC	CASSPALVSYNEQFF
TRBV5-6	TRBJ1-1	.	TRBD1	TGTGCCAGCAGCTTGGGACAGGGGGCAGGCACTGAAGCTTTCTTT	CASSLGQGAGTEAFF
TRBV7-9	TRBJ1-2	.	.	TGTGCCAGCAGCTCCCCGGACAGTTTAATTTATGGCTACACCTTC	CASSSPDSLIYGYTF
TRBV6-2/TRBV6-3	TRBJ2-7	.	.	TGTGCCAGCCCACCCTGGGAATCCCACGAGCAGTACTTC	CASPPWESHEQYF
TRBV10-3	TRBJ2-7	.	.	TGTGCCATCCAGGGACATCGATCCTACGAGCAGTACTTC	CAIQGHRSYEQYF
TRBV9	TRBJ2-1	.	TRBD2	TGTGCCAGCAGCGTACAAGTACAAACCGCGGGGCTAGCGGGGAATGAGCAGTTCTTC	CASSVQVQTAGLAGNEQFF
TRBV5-1	TRBJ2-3	.	TRBD2	TGCGCCAGCAGCTTGGCCCCGGGACCATCTACTAGCGCAGATACGCAGTATTTT	CASSLAPGPSTSADTQYF
TRBV7-9	TRBJ1-2	once	.	TGTGCCAGCAGCCCACAAAGAAGGCAGGGTCCCTATGGCTACACCTTC	CASSPQRRQGPYGYTF
TRBV13	TRBJ1-2	.	TRBD1	TGTGCCAGCAGCCGGATGCAGGGACAGGGACTCCTGCAAGGGTCGGGCTACACCTTC	CASSRMQGQGLLQGSGYTF
TRBV7-2	TRBJ2-3	.	.	TGTGACAGCAGCGCACAGGGAAATACGCAGTATTTT	CDSSAQGNTQYF
TRBV20-1	TRBJ1-5	few	.	TGCAGTGCTAGTGACCCCGGGGATCAGCCCCAGCATTTT	CSASDPGDQPQHF
TRBV4-3	TRBJ2-1	.	TRBD2	TGCGCCAGCAGCCAAGGGGTACTAGCGAATGTGGAGCAGTTCTTC	CASSQGVLANVEQFF
TRBV20-1	TRBJ2-5	.	.	TGCAGTGGGCTGCCCAAGGCGTACCAAGAGACCCAGTACTTC	CSGLPKAYQETQYF
TRBV12-3/TRBV12-4	TRBJ2-7	few	TRBD2	TGTGCCAGCAGTTTCTGGGCTAGCGGGGGGAGGAACGAGCAGTACTTC	CASSFWASGGRNEQYF
TRBV5-6	TRBJ2-7	.	TRBD1	TGTGCCAGCAGCTGGGACAGGCTGAGATACGAGCAGTACTTC	CASSWDRLRYEQYF